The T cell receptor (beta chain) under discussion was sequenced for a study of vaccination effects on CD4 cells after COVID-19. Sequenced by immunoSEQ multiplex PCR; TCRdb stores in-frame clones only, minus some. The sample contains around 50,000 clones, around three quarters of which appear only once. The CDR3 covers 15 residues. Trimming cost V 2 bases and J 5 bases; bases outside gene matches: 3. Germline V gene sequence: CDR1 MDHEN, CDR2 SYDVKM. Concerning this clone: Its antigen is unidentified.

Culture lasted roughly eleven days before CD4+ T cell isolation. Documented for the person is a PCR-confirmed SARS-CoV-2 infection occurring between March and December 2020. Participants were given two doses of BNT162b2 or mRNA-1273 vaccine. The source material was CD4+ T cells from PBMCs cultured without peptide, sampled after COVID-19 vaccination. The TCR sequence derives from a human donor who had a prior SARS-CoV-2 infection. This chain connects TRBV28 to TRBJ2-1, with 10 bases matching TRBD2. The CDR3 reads CASSLGLAGDNEQFF. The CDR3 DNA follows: TGTGCCAGCAGTTTAGGTCTAGCGGGGGACAATGAGCAGTTCTTC.